The 7 T cell receptor beta chains listed next were all sequenced from one sample in a study of T cells in Graves' hyperthyroidism and ophthalmopathy. The CDR3 regions of TCR beta were amplified from RNA transcripts. The HTBI set primed first-round TCR CDR3 RT-PCR. TCRdb re-derived calls from the multiplex PCR reads in MiXCR, one entry per CDR3 protein. The repertoire holds under 350,000 distinct CDR3 sequences, more than 15% seen once, with 55% to 60% in the top ten. The sequencing sample was made of blood. These receptors were obtained from a woman aged 55 to 70 with Graves' ophthalmopathy.

V usage is TRBV5-6 and J usage is TRBJ2-1; 10 bases agree with TRBD2. J gave up 10 bases and V 3 bases, and 19 bases lay outside the gene matches. This CDR3 is 18 amino acids long. Germline loops: CDR1 SGHDT, CDR2 YYEEEE. The chain's CDR3 is CASSSSLVWTSGMGEQFF. The DNA of the CDR3 is TGTGCCAGCAGCTCGAGCTTGGTTTGGACTAGCGGCATGGGAGAGCAGTTCTTC.

This clonotype turned up a few times. The chain carries TRBV24-1 and TRBJ2-3, with 11 bases fitting TRBD1. The V segment lost 9 bases and the J segment 10 bases; nucleotides outside the gene matches: 8. The CDR3 totals 13 residues. The germline V gene has CDR1 KGHDR and CDR2 SFDVKD. The CDR3 here is CATGGQGAFAQYF. The CDR3 DNA is TGTGCCACCGGAGGACAGGGGGCCTTTGCGCAGTATTTT.

This clonotype was found once. The chain links TRBV7-2 to TRBJ2-1; D gene uncertain. Germline V gene lookup returns CDR1 SGHTA and CDR2 FQGNSA. The CDR3 is 13 residues long. The ends were cut back, 7 bases at V and 5 bases at J, with 12 bases in the middle. CDR3 region: CASNYYLNNEQFF. CDR3 bases: TGTGCCAGCAACTACTACCTTAACAATGAGCAGTTCTTC.

This clonotype has a count of ten or more. V usage is TRBV12-3 or TRBV12-4 and J usage is TRBJ1-2, with no clear D. The CDR3 totals 13 residues. Between the trimmed V and J ends, which lost 4 bases and 6 bases, there was a span of 12 bases. The DNA for the CDR3 is TGTGCCAGCAGTTCCAGGTACGGGAATGGCTACACCTTC. Its translation: CASSSRYGNGYTF.

In this sample, this clonotype turned up many times. This chain joins TRBV5-1 and TRBJ2-5; D is unclear. The V end was cut by 3 bases, the J end by 1 base, with 10 bases between. Germline assignment: CDR1 SGHRS and CDR2 YFSETQ. The CDR3 has 14 amino acids. The CDR3 DNA reads TGCGCCAGCAGCTCAATTCCGACCCAAGAGACCCAGTACTTC. The encoded protein is CASSSIPTQETQYF.

This clonotype was seen repeatedly, ten times or more. The chain recombines TRBV20-1 with TRBJ2-3; D unresolved. Between the trimmed V and J ends, which lost 6 bases and 3 bases, there was a span of 10 bases. The CDR3 covers 12 residues. The germline V gene encodes CDR1 DFQATT and CDR2 SNEGSKA (reference sequence). DNA for the CDR3: TGCAGTGCCCAAGCTATAACAGATACGCAGTATTTT. Its protein product is CSAQAITDTQYF.

This clonotype has a count of ten or more. This chain links TRBV20-1 with TRBJ1-5; TRBD1 aligns across 7 bases. This CDR3 has 16 amino acids. The germline CDR1 and CDR2 sequences are DFQATT and SNEGSKA (reference sequence). The V and J ends lost 6 bases and 1 base, in that order; junction bases with no gene match: 12. The CDR3 DNA is TGCAGTGCCAGTTCGCCTACGGGACAGAGCAATCAGCCCCAGCATTTT. Residues: CSASSPTGQSNQPQHF.